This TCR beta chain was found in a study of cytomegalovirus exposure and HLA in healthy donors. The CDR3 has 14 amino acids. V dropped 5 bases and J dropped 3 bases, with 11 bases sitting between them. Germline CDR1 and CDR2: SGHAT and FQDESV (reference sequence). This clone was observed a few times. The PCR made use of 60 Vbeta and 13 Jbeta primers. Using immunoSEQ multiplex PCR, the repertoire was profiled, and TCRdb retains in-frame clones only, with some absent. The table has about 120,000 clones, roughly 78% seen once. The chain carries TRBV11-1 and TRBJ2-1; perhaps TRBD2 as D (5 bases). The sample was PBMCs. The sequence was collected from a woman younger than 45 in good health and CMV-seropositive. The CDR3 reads CASSPRGNYNEQFF. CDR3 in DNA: TGTGCCAGCAGCCCCCGGGGAAACTACAATGAGCAGTTCTTC.